Shown below are 29 T cell receptor beta chains from a single sample sequenced in a study of blood T cell repertoires in COVID-19. The repertoire was sequenced with immunoSEQ multiplex PCR; TCRdb's copy has only in-frame clones and lacks some. The sample holds approximately 400,000 clones, more than 70% seen once. Sequenced material: peripheral blood. These receptor sequences come from a man in his forties with acute or convalescent COVID-19.

The J gene is TRBJ1-2, the V gene TRBV10-3, with a possible D match to TRBD1 (5 bases). Germline loops: CDR1 ENHRY, CDR2 SYGVKD. The CDR3 has 13 amino acids. V was shortened by 5 bases and J by 5 bases, with 12 bases between the two germline ends. The CDR3 region is CAISTETAYGYTF. The CDR3, as DNA: TGTGCCATCAGTACCGAGACAGCTTATGGCTACACCTTC.

This chain joins TRBV18 and TRBJ1-1; D might be TRBD1 (5 bases). The ends were cut back, 6 bases at V and 0 bases at J, with 14 bases in the middle. Germline CDR1 is KGHSH and CDR2 is LQKENI. This CDR3 spans 15 amino acids. The CDR3 bases are TGTGCCAGCTCTTCAGCGACAGATTTGAACACTGAAGCTTTCTTT. Its protein product is CASSSATDLNTEAFF. Variable domain in full (rest from reference TRBV18 and TRBJ1-1): NAGVMQNPRHLVRRRGQEARLRCSPMKGHSHVYWYRQLPEEGLKFMVYLQKENIIDESGMPKERFSAEFPKEGPSILRIQQVVRGDSAAYFCASSSATDLNTEAFFGQGTRLTVV.

This chain links TRBV5-1 with TRBJ2-3, with a possible D match to TRBD1 (6 bases). This CDR3 is 15 amino acids long. Germline V gives CDR1 SGHRS, CDR2 YFSETQ. Trimming left V 0 bases short and J 4 bases short, with 12 bases between. CDR3 in amino acids: CASSLGGTNSDTQYF. In nucleotides, the CDR3 is TGCGCCAGCAGCTTGGGGGGGACAAATTCAGATACGCAGTATTTT.

The chain combines TRBV3-1 (or the pseudogene TRBV3-2) with TRBJ2-7, with 8 bases fitting TRBD1. Germline CDR1 reads LGHDT; CDR2 reads YNNKEL (reference sequence). CDR3 length equals 14 residues. Losses at the gene ends were 4 bases for V and 0 bases for J; bases not matched to a gene: 2. The CDR3 protein is CASSRTGGSYEQYF. The CDR3 nucleotides are TGTGCCAGCAGCCGAACAGGGGGCTCCTACGAGCAGTACTTC.

Of note for this clone: Relative to the germline gene, one junction end is altered; a read error may explain this. The J gene is TRBJ1-2, the V gene TRBV4-1; D is possibly TRBD1 (5 bases). Germline V gene data show CDR1 as MGHRA and CDR2 as YSYEKL. This CDR3 comprises 12 residues. The CDR3 region is CASRGDNFGYTF. The CDR3 DNA is TGCGCCAGCCGGGGGGATAACTTTGGCTACACCTTC.

The rearrangement joins TRBV30 to TRBJ2-6; D may be TRBD2 (6 bases). V gave up 7 bases and J gave up 6 bases, with 16 bases separating them. Germline CDR1 reads GTSNPN; CDR2 reads SVGIG (reference sequence). There are 14 residues in the CDR3. This CDR3 reads CASTRGKEANVLTF. The CDR3 DNA is TGTGCCTCGACTAGGGGTAAGGAGGCCAACGTCCTGACTTTC.

This sequence joins TRBV7-8 and TRBJ2-3; D possibly corresponds to TRBD2 (6 bases). This CDR3 is 14 amino acids long. Trimming removed 7 bases from V and 3 bases from J, with 14 bases in between. Germline V CDR1 and CDR2: SGHVS, FQNEAQ. This CDR3 is CASTTGGGTDTQYF. The CDR3 DNA is TGTGCCAGCACCACTGGGGGAGGAACAGATACGCAGTATTTT.

The rearrangement joins TRBV25-1 to TRBJ1-1; 7 bases agree with TRBD1. V dropped 4 bases and J dropped 5; count of bases not matched to a gene: 10. This CDR3 is built from 15 residues. Germline loops: CDR1 MGHDK, CDR2 SYGVNS. CDR3 sequence: CASSGTGRGWTEAFF. The CDR3 coding sequence is TGTGCCAGCAGTGGGACGGGCAGGGGGTGGACTGAAGCTTTCTTT. The complete variable domain, with remaining parts taken from reference TRBV25-1 and TRBJ1-1, reads EADIYQTPRYLVIGTGKKITLECSQTMGHDKMYWYQQDPGMELHLIHYSYGVNSTEKGDLSSESTVSRIRTEHFPLTLESARPSHTSQYLCASSGTGRGWTEAFFGQGTRLTVV.

The chain couples TRBV2 to TRBJ1-4, with TRBD1 matching over 9 bases. With V trimmed by 3 bases and J by 6 bases, 2 bases remained unmatched. CDR3 size: 14 residues. Germline-derived CDR1 and CDR2 are SNHLY and FYNNEI. The CDR3 protein is CASSDGDRDEKLFF. The CDR3 bases are TGTGCCAGCAGTGACGGGGACAGGGATGAAAAACTGTTTTTT.

The rearrangement joins TRBV12-5 to TRBJ1-2, with 7 bases matching TRBD1. V trimming: 3 bases; J trimming: 4 bases; junction bases outside the gene matches: 2. The CDR3 runs 13 residues. Germline V gene sequence: CDR1 LGHNT, CDR2 FRNRAP. This CDR3 reads CASGFGTAYGYTF. CDR3 in DNA: TGTGCTAGTGGTTTCGGGACAGCCTATGGCTACACCTTC.

The chain employs TRBV25-1 and TRBJ1-2; maybe TRBD1 (6 bases). The CDR3 is 15 amino acids. Looked up from germline, CDR1 is MGHDK and CDR2 is SYGVNS. Trimming left V 5 bases short and J 4 bases short, with 17 bases between. DNA for the CDR3: TGTGCCAGCAGTCCCATAGAGGGGGTGGTCTATGGCTACACCTTC. Its translation: CASSPIEGVVYGYTF.

V is TRBV19 and J is TRBJ2-3; 7 bases map to TRBD2. Unmatched junction bases numbered 8, after V lost 6 bases and J lost 11 bases. CDR3 length equals 12 residues. Germline assignment: CDR1 LNHDA and CDR2 SQIVND (reference sequence). This CDR3 reads CASSPGTTMQYF. The CDR3 nucleotides read TGTGCCAGTAGCCCTGGGACTACTATGCAGTATTTT.

V usage is TRBV28 and J usage is TRBJ1-1; a weak D match, TRBD1 (6 bases). Looked up from germline, CDR1 is MDHEN and CDR2 is SYDVKM. This CDR3 has 14 amino acids. Trimming removed 7 bases at V and 1 base at J, with 13 bases between. Written as DNA, the CDR3 is TGTGCCAGCACCCTGGGCAGGGGGAACACTGAAGCTTTCTTT. Translation gives CASTLGRGNTEAFF.

A remark on this clone: The sample carries other DNA sequences with the same CDR3. The rearrangement uses TRBV7-3 and TRBJ2-1, with 11 bases fitting TRBD2. V lost 5 bases and J lost 4; bases outside the gene matches: 4. Per germline, CDR1 SGHTA and CDR2 FQGTGA. The CDR3 has 15 amino acids. CDR3 loop: CASSILAGGYNEQFF. The CDR3 DNA reads TGTGCCAGCAGCATCCTAGCGGGGGGTTACAATGAGCAGTTCTTC.

The rearrangement uses TRBV27 and TRBJ2-7; a possible D gene is TRBD2 (5 bases). There are 14 residues in the CDR3. CDR1 and CDR2 (germline): MNHEY, SMNVEV (reference sequence). The V end lost 2 bases, the J end lost 0 bases, and 8 bases lay between the germline ends. CDR3 DNA sequence: TGTGCCAGCAGTTTAGAGGGCAGCTCCTACGAGCAGTACTTC. The encoded protein is CASSLEGSSYEQYF.

Written as DNA, the CDR3 is TGCGCCAGCAGCCAAGAACGAAGGGAGGGCGGTGAAAAACTGTTTTTT. Amino acids: CASSQERREGGEKLFF. The chain uses TRBV4-3 and TRBJ1-4; D call uncertain. Germline CDR1 is LGHNA and CDR2 is YSLEER. Trimming left V 0 bases short and J 7 bases short, with 15 bases between. There are 16 residues in the CDR3.

This sequence joins TRBV9 and TRBJ2-7; 9 nucleotides match TRBD2. CDR3 size: 12 residues. CDR1 and CDR2 from the germline V gene are SGDLS and YYNGEE. V dropped 2 bases and J dropped 7; count of bases not matched to a gene: 1. CDR3: CASSVLAGEQYF. The CDR3 DNA is TGTGCCAGCAGCGTCCTAGCGGGAGAGCAGTACTTC.

V gene TRBV5-1 combines with J gene TRBJ2-3, with 10 bases matching TRBD1. This CDR3 comprises 17 residues. With V trimmed by 5 bases and J by 0 bases, 9 bases remained unmatched. CDR1 is SGHRS, CDR2 YFSETQ, per germline. In DNA, the CDR3 is TGCGCCAGCAGGAGCCGGGACAGGGGTTTAAGCACAGATACGCAGTATTTT. Its translation: CASRSRDRGLSTDTQYF.

This rearrangement joins TRBV5-1 to TRBJ2-1; D is undetermined. CDR1 is SGHRS and CDR2 is YFSETQ in the germline V gene. This CDR3 has 13 residues. The V end lost 0 bases, the J end lost 4 bases, and 5 bases lay between the germline ends. The CDR3 coding sequence is TGCGCCAGCAGCTTGGTACAGTACAATGAGCAGTTCTTC. Translated: CASSLVQYNEQFF.

The V gene is TRBV2, the J gene TRBJ2-7; 8 nucleotides align to TRBD1. Trimming at V came to 5 bases and at J to 4 bases, leaving 7 bases not matched to a gene. The CDR3 is 14 amino acids. Germline values: CDR1 SNHLY, CDR2 FYNNEI. The CDR3 region has the DNA TGTGCCAGCAGTACCGGGACAGGTCTATACGAGCAGTACTTC. This codes for CASSTGTGLYEQYF. Full variable domain (rest looked up from reference TRBV2 and TRBJ2-7): EPEVTQTPSHQVTQMGQEVILRCVPISNHLYFYWYRQILGQKVEFLVSFYNNEISEKSEIFDDQFSVERPDGSNFTLKIRSTKLEDSAMYFCASSTGTGLYEQYFGPGTRLTVT.

This clone was observed once. The rearrangement joins TRBV9 to TRBJ2-4, with D perhaps matching TRBD1 (6 bases). Germline loops: CDR1 SGDLS, CDR2 YYNGEE. CDR3 size: 15 residues. The V gene lost 3 bases and the J gene lost 1 base, with 11 bases spanning the gap. The CDR3 nucleotides are TGTGCCAGCAGCGAGACAGGTATGGCCAAAAACATTCAGTACTTC. This translates into CASSETGMAKNIQYF.

The V call is TRBV14, the J call TRBJ2-3; no reliable D call. Trimming left V 1 base short and J 0 bases short, with 29 bases between. CDR3 length: 22 residues. Germline V gives CDR1 SGHDN, CDR2 FVKESK. DNA for the CDR3: TGTGCCAGCAGCCAAGTTCTTTGCCCCCCGTCATTCAGGCAACGAAGCACAGATACGCAGTATTTT. It is translated as CASSQVLCPPSFRQRSTDTQYF.

The chain uses TRBV9 and TRBJ2-1; 16 nucleotides match TRBD2. The germline V gene has CDR1 SGDLS and CDR2 YYNGEE. The CDR3 consists of 17 residues. J was trimmed by 6 bases and V by 5 bases; bases with no gene match: 8. The CDR3 region is CASSAGTSGGAGNEQFF. The CDR3 DNA follows: TGTGCCAGCAGTGCCGGGACTAGCGGGGGGGCCGGCAATGAGCAGTTCTTC. Full variable domain (outside the CDR3, taken from reference TRBV9 and TRBJ2-1): DSGVTQTPKHLITATGQRVTLRCSPRSGDLSVYWYQQSLDQGLQFLIQYYNGEERAKGNILERFSAQQFPDLHSELNLSSLELGDSALYFCASSAGTSGGAGNEQFFGPGTRLTVL.

The V gene is TRBV18, the J gene TRBJ2-3; the match to TRBD1 covers 10 bases. Germline CDR1 reads KGHSH; CDR2 reads LQKENI. The CDR3 is 17 amino acids. Trimming at V came to 2 bases and at J to 2 bases, leaving 7 bases not matched to a gene. CDR3 DNA: TGTGCCAGCTCACCATCGGACAGGGGGTATCACACAGATACGCAGTATTTT. Translation: CASSPSDRGYHTDTQYF.

The chain employs TRBV7-3 and TRBJ2-5; the match to TRBD2 covers 9 bases. This CDR3 contains 19 residues. CDR1 is SGHTA, CDR2 FQGTGA, per germline. Trimming cost V 1 base and J 2 bases; bases outside gene matches: 14. As DNA, the CDR3 is TGTGCCAGCAGCTTAAGGGGTCTAAGGCTAGCGGGAAAGCAAGAGACCCAGTACTTC. Protein: CASSLRGLRLAGKQETQYF.

The CDR3 DNA follows: TGTGCCATCAGTGGACAGGGAAATCAGCCCCAGCATTTT. Encoded protein: CAISGQGNQPQHF. J is TRBJ1-5 and V is TRBV10-3; TRBD1 matches at 7 bases. Trimming cost V 4 bases and J 4 bases; bases outside gene matches: 1. The CDR3 consists of 13 residues. Germline values: CDR1 ENHRY, CDR2 SYGVKD.

The V call is TRBV11-3, the J call TRBJ2-3, with TRBD2 matching over 9 bases. The germline V gene has CDR1 SGHNT and CDR2 YENEEA. V gave up 5 bases and J gave up 1 base; unmatched junction bases: 4. CDR3 size: 15 residues. CDR3 loop: CASSTLAGGTDTQYF. The CDR3 bases are TGTGCCAGCAGCACGTTAGCGGGAGGCACAGATACGCAGTATTTT.

The rearrangement uses TRBV28 and TRBJ2-3; D remains unclear. The V gene's germline CDR1 is MDHEN and CDR2 SYDVKM. Trimming removed 4 bases at V and 4 bases at J, with 9 bases between. The CDR3 has 13 residues. The CDR3 here is CASSSELADTQYF. The CDR3 DNA reads as TGTGCCAGCAGTTCCGAGTTGGCAGATACGCAGTATTTT.

The genes are TRBV12-3 or TRBV12-4 and TRBJ1-2; D perhaps matches TRBD1 (6 bases). The CDR3 is made up of 13 amino acids. Between the trimmed V and J ends, which lost 5 bases and 9 bases, there was a span of 16 bases. Written as DNA, the CDR3 is TGTGCCAGCAGTCCCATCGCGACAGGTCGCTACACCTTC. Translated: CASSPIATGRYTF.